This T cell receptor beta chain was documented in a study of blood T cell repertoires in COVID-19. Sequenced by immunoSEQ multiplex PCR; TCRdb stores in-frame clones only, minus some. The data contain over 60,000 clones, about four fifths of them singletons. The CDR3 is made up of 17 amino acids. The ends were cut back, 4 bases at V and 0 bases at J, with 17 bases in the middle. Germline-derived CDR1 and CDR2 are SGHNT and YYREEE (reference sequence). Sequenced: peripheral blood. This TCR was sampled from a woman aged 80 or over with acute or convalescent COVID-19. The rearrangement uses TRBV5-4 and TRBJ1-3; TRBD1 might be the D (6 bases). The CDR3 spells CASSQGGRGFSGNTIYF. The CDR3 bases are TGTGCCAGCAGCCAAGGAGGCAGGGGCTTCTCTGGAAACACCATATATTTT.